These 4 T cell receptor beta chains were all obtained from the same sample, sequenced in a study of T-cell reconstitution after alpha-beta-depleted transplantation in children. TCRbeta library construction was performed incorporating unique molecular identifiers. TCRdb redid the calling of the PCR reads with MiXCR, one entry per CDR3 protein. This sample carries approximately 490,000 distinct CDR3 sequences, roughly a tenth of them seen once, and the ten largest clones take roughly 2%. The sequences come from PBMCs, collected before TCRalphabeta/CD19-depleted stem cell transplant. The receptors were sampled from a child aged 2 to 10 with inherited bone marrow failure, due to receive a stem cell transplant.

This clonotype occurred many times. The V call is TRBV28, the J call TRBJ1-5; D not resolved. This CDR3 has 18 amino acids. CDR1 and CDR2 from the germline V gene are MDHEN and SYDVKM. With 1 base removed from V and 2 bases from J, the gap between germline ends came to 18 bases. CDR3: CASSLLPFSDVGNQPQHF. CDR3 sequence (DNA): TGTGCCAGCAGTTTATTACCCTTCTCAGATGTGGGCAATCAGCCCCAGCATTTT.

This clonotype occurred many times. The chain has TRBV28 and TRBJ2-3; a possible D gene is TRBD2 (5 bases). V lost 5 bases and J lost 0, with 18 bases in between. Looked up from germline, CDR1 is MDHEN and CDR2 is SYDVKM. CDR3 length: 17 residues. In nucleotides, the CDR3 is TGTGCCAGCAGTCCTATGATTGGAGGCCCTAGCACAGATACGCAGTATTTT. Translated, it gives CASSPMIGGPSTDTQYF.

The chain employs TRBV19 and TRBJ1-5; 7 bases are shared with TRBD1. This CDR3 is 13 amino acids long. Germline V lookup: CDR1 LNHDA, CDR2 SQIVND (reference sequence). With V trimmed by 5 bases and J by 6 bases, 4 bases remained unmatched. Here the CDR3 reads CASSWSGGQPQHF. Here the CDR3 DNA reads TGTGCCAGTAGTTGGTCAGGGGGTCAGCCCCAGCATTTT.

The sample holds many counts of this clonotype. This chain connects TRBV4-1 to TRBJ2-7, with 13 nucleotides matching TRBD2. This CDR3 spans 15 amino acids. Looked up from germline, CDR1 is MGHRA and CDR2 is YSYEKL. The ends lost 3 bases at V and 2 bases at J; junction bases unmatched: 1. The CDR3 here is CASSHTSGRAYEQYF. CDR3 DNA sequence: TGCGCCAGCAGCCACACTAGCGGGAGGGCCTACGAGCAGTACTTC.